The sequence of this T cell receptor (beta chain) was determined in a study of blood T cell repertoires in COVID-19. Study-wide context: Samples of COVID-19 (acute and convalescent) were obtained from the United States, Italy and Spain. Sample material is recorded as cDNA or gDNA derived from T cells, B-cell-depleted T cells, or PBMCs.

As handled by the study authors: By means of reference gene primer amplification, nucleated cell counts were estimated. This table comes from immunoSEQ multiplex PCR, and its TCRdb copy is limited to in-frame clones, with some not included. Clone size and V and J calls were adopted from that table, with D and trimming inferred from the DNA. The sample contains almost 350,000 clones, more than 70% of which appear only once. Seattle enrolled patients during active infection and tracked them longitudinally. This clone was observed a handful of times. The CDR3 totals 13 residues. Trimming took 2 bases from V and 4 from J, leaving 8 bases between them. In germline, CDR1 is SGHTA, CDR2 FQGNSA.

This chain uses TRBV7-2 with TRBJ1-1; D perhaps matches TRBD1 (5 bases). This TCR was sampled from a woman aged 60 to 75 with COVID-19, enrolled during active disease. The source material was peripheral blood. DNA for the CDR3: TGTGCCAGCAGCTTACTGGGGCTCACTGAAGCTTTCTTT. This sequence encodes CASSLLGLTEAFF.